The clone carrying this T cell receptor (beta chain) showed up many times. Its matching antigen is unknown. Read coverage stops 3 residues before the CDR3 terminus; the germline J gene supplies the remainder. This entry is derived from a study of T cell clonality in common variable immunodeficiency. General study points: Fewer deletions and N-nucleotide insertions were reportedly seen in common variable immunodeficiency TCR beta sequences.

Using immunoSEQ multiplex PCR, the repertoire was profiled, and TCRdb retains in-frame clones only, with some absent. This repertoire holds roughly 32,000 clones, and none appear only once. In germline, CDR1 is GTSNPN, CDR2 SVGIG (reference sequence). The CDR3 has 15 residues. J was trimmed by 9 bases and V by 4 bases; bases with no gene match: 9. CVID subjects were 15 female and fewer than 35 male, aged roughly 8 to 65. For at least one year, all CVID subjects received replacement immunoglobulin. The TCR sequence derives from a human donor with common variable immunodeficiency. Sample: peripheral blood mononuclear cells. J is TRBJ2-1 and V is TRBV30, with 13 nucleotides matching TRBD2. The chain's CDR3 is CAWKLAGGRVGEQFF. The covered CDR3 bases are TGTGCCTGGAAACTAGCGGGAGGGCGGGTCGGTGAG.